Each of the 10 T cell receptor beta chains below was sequenced from the same sample in a study of read filtering for tumor transcriptome and immune sequencing. Molecular barcoded adaptors covering alpha/delta and beta/gamma chains were used on 400 to 450 ng RNA. TCRdb reprocessed the reads with MiXCR, giving one entry per CDR3 protein. The profile shows over 80,000 distinct CDR3 sequences, 12% of them singletons. Specimen: a population of CD138-negative cells sorted from bone marrow. The receptors derive from a donor at least 40 years old with multiple myeloma.

This clonotype was observed many times. The chain combines TRBV28 with TRBJ1-2; no clear D. Per the germline V gene, CDR1 is MDHEN and CDR2 is SYDVKM. This CDR3 is built from 11 residues. V dropped 3 bases and J dropped 8 bases, with 7 bases sitting between them. The CDR3 bases are TGTGCCAGCAGTTTTCTCAGAGGCTACACCTTC. The encoded protein is CASSFLRGYTF.

On this clonotype itself: This may be a read error: a much more frequent sequence differs by one nucleotide. The gene calls are TRBV5-1 and TRBJ1-1; no reliable D call. Germline V CDR1 and CDR2: SGHRS, YFSETQ. The V and J ends lost 4 bases and 0 bases respectively, with 10 bases between them. The CDR3 totals 14 residues. The CDR3 bases are TGCGCCAGCAGCCCCGTCAGGATGAACACTGAAGCTTTCTTT. Its protein product is CASSPVRMNTEAFF.

This clonotype occurred many times. The genes are TRBV18 and TRBJ2-1; D possibly corresponds to TRBD2 (5 bases). V gave up 0 bases and J gave up 2 bases, with 8 bases separating them. This CDR3 has 15 residues. Germline V lookup: CDR1 KGHSH, CDR2 LQKENI. Here the CDR3 DNA reads TGTGCCAGCTCACCACCTAGCGAAACCTACAATGAGCAGTTCTTC. It codes for CASSPPSETYNEQFF.

This clonotype has ten or more counts. The rearrangement uses TRBV6-2 or TRBV6-3 and TRBJ2-1; TRBD2 agrees at 7 bases. Germline CDR1 is MNHEY and CDR2 is SVGEGT. With 6 bases clipped from V and 4 bases from J, the junction kept 15 bases outside the gene matches. CDR3 length: 17 amino acids. The CDR3 sequence: CASSGTQGGPGYNEQFF. The CDR3 nucleotides are TGTGCCAGCAGCGGAACTCAGGGAGGGCCAGGGTACAATGAGCAGTTCTTC.

Turning to this clonotype: The junction departs from germline at one end; a sequencing error may be responsible. This chain joins TRBV2 and TRBJ2-3; D is unresolved. This CDR3 contains 12 residues. Germline CDR1 and CDR2: SNHLY and FYNNEI. In DNA, the CDR3 is TGTGCCAGCAGTCCTAACCCGGCCTTCCCCCACTTT. Translated, it gives CASSPNPAFPHF.

This clonotype was seen many times. The chain recombines TRBV7-9 with TRBJ2-7; TRBD2 is a possible D gene (7 bases). CDR3 length equals 14 residues. The germline V gene encodes CDR1 SEHNR and CDR2 FQNEAQ (reference sequence). Trimming pared 7 bases from V and 4 bases from J, leaving 17 bases between. CDR3 DNA sequence: TGTGCCAGCACTGTAGGGGGGGTAGGGTACGAGCAGTACTTC. This codes for CASTVGGVGYEQYF.

This clonotype was detected many times. The rearrangement joins TRBV28 to TRBJ1-6; 7 nucleotides align to TRBD1. Germline V gene lookup returns CDR1 MDHEN and CDR2 SYDVKM. This CDR3 contains 15 residues. V lost 6 bases, J lost 10 bases, and 12 bases stayed unmatched. CDR3 region: CASSSPLAGGSPLHF. DNA of the CDR3: TGTGCCAGCAGCTCACCCTTGGCAGGGGGATCACCCCTCCACTTT.

There are many counts of this clonotype. The V call is TRBV29-1, the J call TRBJ1-5; D ambiguous. Germline V lookup: CDR1 SQVTM, CDR2 ANQGSEA. The V end was cut by 3 bases, the J end by 0 bases, with 18 bases between. CDR3 length: 17 amino acids. The DNA of the CDR3 is TGCAGCGTTGAGAGTCACTATGAAAACTATAGCAATCAGCCCCAGCATTTT. Translation: CSVESHYENYSNQPQHF.

This clonotype has ten or more counts. CDR3 sequence: CASSRTGVSTDTQYF. Written as DNA, the CDR3 is TGTGCCAGCTCACGGACGGGTGTTAGCACAGATACGCAGTATTTT. The rearrangement joins TRBV18 to TRBJ2-3; D uncertain. Germline-derived CDR1 and CDR2 are KGHSH and LQKENI. The germline V and J ends were trimmed by 4 bases and 0 bases, with 11 bases remaining between them. This CDR3 has 15 residues.

V and J are TRBV7-8 and TRBJ2-2; D is unclear. The germline gives CDR1 SGHVS, CDR2 FQNEAQ. This CDR3 is built from 15 residues. Trimming removed 0 bases from V and 3 bases from J, with 8 bases in between. The CDR3 sequence: CASSLASAYTGELFF. The CDR3 coding sequence is TGTGCCAGCAGCTTAGCGTCGGCCTACACCGGGGAGCTGTTTTTT. The full variable domain, completed using reference TRBV7-8 and TRBJ2-2, is GAGVSQSPRYKVAKRGQDVALRCDPISGHVSLFWYQQALGQGPEFLTYFQNEAQLDKSGLPSDRFFAERPEGSVSTLKIQRTQQEDSAVYLCASSLASAYTGELFFGEGSRLTVL.